Shown below are 15 T cell receptor beta chains from a single sample sequenced in a study of tumor-infiltrating lymphocytes in localized non-small cell lung cancer. TCRdb's table, derived via immunoSEQ multiplex PCR, lists solely in-frame clones and lacks some. Of more than 15,000 clones listed, approximately 72% are singletons. The sequenced sample consisted of lung tumor tissue. Source of these receptors: a human donor with non-small cell lung cancer.

CDR3 DNA: TGTGCCAGCAGGACAGGGGGCGCTGAATATGGCTACACCTTC. Translated: CASRTGGAEYGYTF. The J gene is TRBJ1-2, the V gene TRBV27; the match to TRBD1 covers 10 bases. CDR3 size: 14 residues. The trim removed 6 bases at V and 5 bases at J, leaving 6 bases unmatched. The germline V gene encodes CDR1 MNHEY and CDR2 SMNVEV (reference sequence).

This clone was recorded once. V gene TRBV27 combines with J gene TRBJ2-7; D might be TRBD2 (6 bases). The V gene lost 6 bases and the J gene lost 2 bases, with 14 bases spanning the gap. The CDR3 length is 14 residues. Germline CDR1 MNHEY, CDR2 SMNVEV (reference sequence). The DNA for the CDR3 is TGTGCCAGCAGAAGACAGCGGGCCCCCTACGAGCAGTACTTC. Translation: CASRRQRAPYEQYF.

The V gene is TRBV5-4, the J gene TRBJ2-1; either TRBD1 or TRBD2 may supply D (5 bases each). Looked up from germline, CDR1 is SGHNT and CDR2 is YYREEE (reference sequence). CDR3 size: 14 residues. V gave up 5 bases and J gave up 0 bases, with 9 bases separating them. The CDR3, as DNA: TGTGCCAGCAGAAGGGACCTCTCCTACAATGAGCAGTTCTTC. Its translation is CASRRDLSYNEQFF.

By proportion, this clone is medium-sized. The chain carries TRBV7-9 and TRBJ1-4, with TRBD1 matching 11 bases. CDR3 length: 19 residues. Germline V gives CDR1 SEHNR, CDR2 FQNEAQ (reference sequence). Trimming cost V 5 bases and J 0 bases; bases outside gene matches: 11. CDR3 bases: TGTGCCAGCAGCCCAACAAGCCCGGGACAGGGGGCAACTAATGAAAAACTGTTTTTT. This sequence encodes CASSPTSPGQGATNEKLFF. Together with reference TRBV7-9 and TRBJ1-4, the CDR3 gives the full variable domain: DTGVSQNPRHKITKRGQNVTFRCDPISEHNRLYWYRQTLGQGPEFLTYFQNEAQLEKSRLLSDRFSAERPKGSFSTLEIQRTEQGDSAMYLCASSPTSPGQGATNEKLFFGSGTQLSVL.

The rearrangement uses TRBV7-2 and TRBJ1-2; no clear D gene. The germline V and J ends were trimmed by 3 bases and 3 bases, with 8 bases remaining between them. CDR3 length equals 13 residues. Germline CDR1 reads SGHTA; CDR2 reads FQGNSA. CDR3 DNA sequence: TGTGCCAGCAGCTTTGGGCTGGACTATGGCTACACCTTC. Amino acids: CASSFGLDYGYTF.

This rearrangement joins TRBV27 to TRBJ2-7, with D possibly TRBD2 on 6 matching bases. V dropped 3 bases and J dropped 1 base, with 13 bases sitting between them. The CDR3 consists of 15 residues. CDR1 MNHEY and CDR2 SMNVEV come from the germline V gene (reference sequence). The chain's CDR3 is CASSLGGGGSYEQYF. For the CDR3, the DNA is TGTGCCAGCAGTTTGGGGGGTGGAGGATCCTACGAGCAGTACTTC.

A few counts support this clone. The CDR3, as DNA: TGTGCCAGCAGTGACTCGACGACCTCACCCCCATATGGCTACACCTTC. Its protein product is CASSDSTTSPPYGYTF. This chain connects TRBV6-4 to TRBJ1-2; D unclear. The germline gives CDR1 MRHNA, CDR2 SNTAGT. Trimming removed 0 bases from V and 5 bases from J, with 16 bases in between. This CDR3 region has 16 residues.

This chain connects TRBV30 to TRBJ2-3, with D uncertain. The V end lost 0 bases, the J end lost 6 bases, and 10 bases lay between the germline ends. From germline, CDR1 is GTSNPN and CDR2 SVGIG (reference sequence). The CDR3 covers 13 residues. The CDR3 coding sequence is TGTGCCTGGAGTGTCCGCACCCAGGATACGCAGTATTTT. This gives the protein CAWSVRTQDTQYF.

This clone was counted only a few times. The rearrangement joins TRBV4-3 to TRBJ2-7, with a possible D match to TRBD2 (6 bases). CDR3 length equals 15 residues. The V end was cut by 1 base, the J end by 0 bases, with 10 bases between. Germline-derived CDR1 and CDR2 are LGHNA and YSLEER. CDR3 sequence reads: CASSQGRAASYEQYF. Here the CDR3 DNA reads TGCGCCAGCAGCCAAGGGAGGGCAGCCTCCTACGAGCAGTACTTC.

V gene TRBV6-5 combines with J gene TRBJ1-1; maybe TRBD1 (6 bases). The CDR3 length is 16 residues. V shed 0 bases and J shed 1 base, with 12 bases lying between them. The germline CDR1 and CDR2 sequences are MNHEY and SVGAGI. In nucleotides, the CDR3 is TGTGCCAGCAGTTACTCGAGTAACAGGGAGAACACTGAAGCTTTCTTT. Translating gives CASSYSSNRENTEAFF.

The rearrangement joins TRBV28 to TRBJ1-1; 7 bases fit TRBD1. The CDR3 is 16 residues long. The V and J ends lost 4 bases and 0 bases, in that order; junction bases with no gene match: 8. Germline V lookup: CDR1 MDHEN, CDR2 SYDVKM. The CDR3 nucleotides read TGTGCCAGCAGTTACTCCGGACAGGTCGTGAACACTGAAGCTTTCTTT. It translates to CASSYSGQVVNTEAFF.

V gene TRBV10-2 combines with J gene TRBJ1-2; D might be TRBD1 (6 bases). The CDR3 covers 14 residues. From germline, CDR1 is WSHSY and CDR2 SAAADI. With 1 base removed from V and 2 bases from J, the gap between germline ends came to 8 bases. The CDR3 region is CASSELGQNYGYTF. CDR3 DNA: TGCGCCAGCAGTGAGTTGGGACAAAACTATGGCTACACCTTC.

CDR3 nucleotide sequence: TGTGCCAGCAGCGGGGAGTCCTCTGGGGATACGCAGTATTTT. Translated, it gives CASSGESSGDTQYF. The chain links TRBV5-6 to TRBJ2-3; possibly TRBD2 for D (5 bases). CDR1 is SGHDT and CDR2 is YYEEEE in the germline V gene. Trimming took off 4 bases at V and 6 bases at J, with 15 bases between the two ends. This CDR3 contains 14 residues.

The CDR3 DNA sequence: TGCGCCAGCAGCCCGGGGACAGATAGCAATCAGCCCCAGCATTTT. Translation: CASSPGTDSNQPQHF. This rearrangement joins TRBV5-1 to TRBJ1-5, with TRBD1 identical over 7 bases. The junction had 4 bases not matched to a gene; V was cut back by 4 bases and J by 0 bases. The CDR3 consists of 15 residues. The germline gives CDR1 SGHRS, CDR2 YFSETQ.

The V call is TRBV6-5, the J call TRBJ2-1; 7 bases agree with TRBD1. Germline CDR1 and CDR2: MNHEY and SVGAGI. The CDR3 extends over 15 amino acids. Trimming at V came to 6 bases and at J to 6 bases, leaving 11 bases not matched to a gene. CDR3 coding DNA: TGTGCCAGCAGGTACAACGACAGGGTTGGCAATGAGCAGTTCTTC. Encoded protein: CASRYNDRVGNEQFF.